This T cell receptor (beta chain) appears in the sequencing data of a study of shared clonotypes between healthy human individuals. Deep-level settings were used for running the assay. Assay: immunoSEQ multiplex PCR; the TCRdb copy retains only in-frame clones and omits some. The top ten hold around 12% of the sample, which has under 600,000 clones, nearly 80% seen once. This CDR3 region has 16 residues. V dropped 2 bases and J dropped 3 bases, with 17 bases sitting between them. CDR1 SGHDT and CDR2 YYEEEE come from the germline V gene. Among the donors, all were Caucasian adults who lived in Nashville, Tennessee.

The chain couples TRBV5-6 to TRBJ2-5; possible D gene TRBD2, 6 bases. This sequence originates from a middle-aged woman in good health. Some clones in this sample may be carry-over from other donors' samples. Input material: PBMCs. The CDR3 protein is CASSFMGTPEEETQYF. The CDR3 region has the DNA TGTGCCAGCAGCTTCATGGGGACTCCAGAGGAAGAGACCCAGTACTTC.